Following are 21 T cell receptor beta chains from one sample sequenced in a study of CD8 T cells in ankylosing spondylitis. TCRdb independently ran MiXCR on the 5' RACE reads; one entry per CDR3 protein. Of around 300,000 distinct CDR3 sequences detected, roughly 14% appear once; the ten largest clones hold around 1%. The source material was blood, either unsorted or a sorted T cell fraction (not recorded which). The receptors come from a male donor with ankylosing spondylitis or in good health (not recorded which).

The chain carries TRBV6-5 and TRBJ2-7, with a weak D call TRBD2 (6 bases). With 1 base removed from V and 6 bases from J, the gap between germline ends came to 10 bases. The CDR3 extends over 13 amino acids. Germline CDR1 reads MNHEY; CDR2 reads SVGAGI. This CDR3 reads CASSYFGGFEQYF. CDR3 nucleotide sequence: TGTGCCAGCAGTTACTTCGGGGGATTCGAGCAGTACTTC.

The gene calls are TRBV9 and TRBJ2-7; D gene ambiguous. Per the germline V gene, CDR1 is SGDLS and CDR2 is YYNGEE. V lost 3 bases, J lost 2 bases, and 12 bases lay in between. CDR3 length equals 14 residues. The CDR3, as DNA: TGTGCCAGCAGCGCAGCCGGACGGCCCTACGAGCAGTACTTC. This sequence encodes CASSAAGRPYEQYF. The full variable domain, with the rest looked up from reference TRBV9 and TRBJ2-7, is DSGVTQTPKHLITATGQRVTLRCSPRSGDLSVYWYQQSLDQGLQFLIQYYNGEERAKGNILERFSAQQFPDLHSELNLSSLELGDSALYFCASSAAGRPYEQYFGPGTRLTVT.

The chain links TRBV11-1 to TRBJ2-6, with 10 bases aligning to TRBD2. Germline lookup yields CDR1 SGHAT and CDR2 FQDESV (reference sequence). This CDR3 contains 20 residues. Unmatched junction bases numbered 11, after V lost 2 bases and J lost 1 base. The CDR3 loop reads CASSLLRLAGDGSGANVLTF. CDR3 bases: TGTGCCAGCAGCTTATTGAGGCTAGCGGGAGATGGGTCTGGGGCCAACGTCCTGACTTTC.

The chain employs TRBV7-9 and TRBJ2-3; no definite D call. From germline, CDR1 is SEHNR and CDR2 FQNEAQ (reference sequence). V was pared by 1 base and J by 0 bases, with 11 bases between. The CDR3 has 16 residues. The CDR3: CASSLVSGLSTDTQYF. CDR3 bases: TGTGCCAGCAGCTTAGTTTCCGGGTTAAGCACAGATACGCAGTATTTT. Combining the CDR3 with reference TRBV7-9 and TRBJ2-3 gives the whole variable domain DTGVSQNPRHKITKRGQNVTFRCDPISEHNRLYWYRQTLGQGPEFLTYFQNEAQLEKSRLLSDRFSAERPKGSFSTLEIQRTEQGDSAMYLCASSLVSGLSTDTQYFGPGTRLTVL.

The rearrangement uses TRBV25-1 and TRBJ2-3, with 7 bases identical to TRBD2. Germline V lookup: CDR1 MGHDK, CDR2 SYGVNS. V was clipped by 2 bases and J by 1 base; unmatched bases: 3. The CDR3 contains 15 residues. The CDR3 spells CASSERGGGTDTQYF. For the CDR3, the DNA is TGTGCCAGCAGTGAACGCGGGGGAGGCACAGATACGCAGTATTTT.

This clonotype was picked up a small number of times. The rearrangement joins TRBV7-9 to TRBJ2-7, with TRBD1 matching over 7 bases. The CDR3 totals 14 residues. Germline V gene sequence: CDR1 SEHNR, CDR2 FQNEAQ (reference sequence). After removal of 4 bases from V and 5 bases from J, the junction contained 8 bases not matched to a gene. CDR3: CASSSDRRPNEQYF. CDR3 coding DNA: TGTGCCAGCAGCTCGGACAGGCGGCCAAACGAGCAGTACTTC.

This clonotype was observed a handful of times. This chain joins TRBV12-5 and TRBJ1-2; 8 positions agree with TRBD1. The CDR3 extends over 14 amino acids. Germline CDR1 is LGHNT and CDR2 is FRNRAP. With 5 bases clipped from V and 5 bases from J, the junction kept 7 bases outside the gene matches. The CDR3 is CASGAEGQEYGYTF. The CDR3 nucleotides are TGTGCTAGTGGTGCCGAGGGACAGGAGTATGGCTACACCTTC.

This clonotype was picked up a small number of times. The chain links TRBV3-1 to TRBJ2-1; 8 bases are a match to TRBD2. CDR3 length: 17 amino acids. Germline trimming cut 4 bases from V and 7 bases from J; bases unmatched to any gene: 15. CDR1 is LGHDT and CDR2 is YNNKEL in the germline V gene (reference sequence). CDR3 nucleotides: TGTGCCAGCAGCCTAGCCCCCGGGGGGGCCTTGAGGAATGAGCAGTTCTTC. Translation: CASSLAPGGALRNEQFF.

This clonotype was detected a few times. This sequence joins TRBV20-1 and TRBJ2-5, with 9 bases fitting TRBD2. Trimming took 1 base from V and 4 from J; bases not matched to a gene: 4. The CDR3 extends over 14 amino acids. Germline CDR1 and CDR2: DFQATT and SNEGSKA (reference sequence). CDR3 bases: TGCAGTGCTAGAGCGTCAGCGGGAGGAGAGACCCAGTACTTC. The encoded protein is CSARASAGGETQYF.

V usage is TRBV4-2 and J usage is TRBJ2-5, with TRBD2 identical over 9 bases. CDR1 is LGHNA, CDR2 YNFKEQ, per germline. Trimming removed 6 bases from V and 3 bases from J; junction bases left unmatched: 5. This CDR3 comprises 14 residues. The CDR3 coding sequence is TGTGCCAGCAGTGGAGCGGGGGGAGAAGAGACCCAGTACTTC. Encoded protein: CASSGAGGEETQYF.

This sequence joins TRBV7-6 and TRBJ2-5, with D possibly TRBD2 on 6 matching bases. V lost 3 bases and J 5 bases, leaving 19 bases between the germline ends. The CDR3 has 16 residues. CDR1 is SGHVS and CDR2 is FNYEAQ in the germline V gene. Written as DNA, the CDR3 is TGTGCCAGCAGCTTGGATACTGCCGGGAGTGGGGAGACCCAGTACTTC. It specifies CASSLDTAGSGETQYF.

This clonotype was detected a few times. This rearrangement joins TRBV5-1 to TRBJ2-1; TRBD2 aligns across 13 bases. Germline-derived CDR1 and CDR2 are SGHRS and YFSETQ. After removal of 2 bases from V and 7 bases from J, the junction contained 9 bases not matched to a gene. The CDR3 length is 17 residues. CDR3: CASSFTGTSGAFNEQFF. In DNA, the CDR3 is TGCGCCAGCAGCTTTACAGGGACTAGCGGGGCCTTTAATGAGCAGTTCTTC.

This clonotype was observed at least ten times. This chain links TRBV30 with TRBJ2-7; D gene uncertain. The CDR3 has 12 residues. V shed 4 bases and J shed 0 bases, with 7 bases lying between them. Germline CDR1 and CDR2: GTSNPN and SVGIG (reference sequence). CDR3 amino acids: CAWKGSSYEQYF. As DNA, the CDR3 is TGTGCCTGGAAGGGCAGCTCCTACGAGCAGTACTTC.

This clonotype was picked up many times. The rearrangement links TRBV5-1 to TRBJ2-3; TRBD2 matches 9 bases. The V and J ends lost 0 bases and 5 bases, in that order; junction bases with no gene match: 4. Germline V CDR1 and CDR2: SGHRS, YFSETQ. The CDR3 spans 15 residues. For the CDR3, the DNA is TGCGCCAGCAGCTTGGTAGCGGGAGCCAGAGATACGCAGTATTTT. It encodes CASSLVAGARDTQYF.

The CDR3 here is CASTWTGGNGEAFF. The CDR3 DNA sequence: TGTGCCAGCACTTGGACAGGGGGGAACGGTGAAGCTTTCTTT. V is TRBV12-3 or TRBV12-4 and J is TRBJ1-1, with 10 bases fitting TRBD1. The J segment lost 7 bases and the V segment lost 7 bases, leaving 9 bases of the junction unmatched. CDR3 size: 14 residues.

As concerns this clonotype: At one end the junction does not follow the germline gene, possibly because of a read error. The rearrangement uses TRBV29-1 and TRBJ2-1; possible D gene TRBD1, 6 bases. Germline CDR1 SQVTM, CDR2 ANQGSEA. There are 14 residues in the CDR3. In nucleotides, the CDR3 is TGCAGCGTTTTGTTGAGGGACAAGTACAATGTGCAGTTCTTC. It yields the protein CSVLLRDKYNVQFF.

The chain carries TRBV5-1 and TRBJ2-5; possibly TRBD2 for D (5 bases). CDR1 is SGHRS and CDR2 is YFSETQ in the germline V gene. The CDR3 is 15 residues long. The germline V and J ends were trimmed by 2 bases and 3 bases, with 14 bases remaining between them. The CDR3 DNA reads as TGCGCCAGCAGCTTCTCCCGGGGAGATAAAGAGACCCAGTACTTC. This sequence encodes CASSFSRGDKETQYF. The full variable domain, in which reference TRBV5-1 and TRBJ2-5 provide the parts outside the CDR3, is KAGVTQTPRYLIKTRGQQVTLSCSPISGHRSVSWYQQTPGQGLQFLFEYFSETQRNKGNFPGRFSGRQFSNSRSEMNVSTLELGDSALYLCASSFSRGDKETQYFGPGTRLLVL.

The V gene is TRBV29-1, the J gene TRBJ2-6; D is possibly TRBD1 (6 bases). CDR1 is SQVTM and CDR2 is ANQGSEA in the germline V gene. The length of the CDR3 is 17 residues. The ends were cut back, 6 bases at V and 0 bases at J, with 18 bases in the middle. This CDR3 is CSVLGRDTHSGANVLTF. CDR3 sequence (DNA): TGCAGCGTGCTGGGACGGGACACCCACTCTGGGGCCAACGTCCTGACTTTC.

This clonotype was counted only a few times. This chain links TRBV4-1 with TRBJ2-1; D is unresolved. Germline values: CDR1 MGHRA, CDR2 YSYEKL. There are 15 residues in the CDR3. With 4 bases removed from V and 0 bases from J, the gap between germline ends came to 10 bases. The CDR3 DNA sequence: TGCGCCAGCAGCCGAGCTTTCGTCTCCTACAATGAGCAGTTCTTC. Translating gives CASSRAFVSYNEQFF.

V is TRBV20-1 and J is TRBJ2-7; 7 positions agree with TRBD2. The germline gives CDR1 DFQATT, CDR2 SNEGSKA (reference sequence). This CDR3 has 14 amino acids. The ends lost 3 bases at V and 6 bases at J; junction bases unmatched: 11. DNA of the CDR3: TGCAGTGCTAGGGGTTGGCGGGAGCACAGCGAGCAGTACTTC. The encoded protein is CSARGWREHSEQYF.

This chain uses TRBV15 with TRBJ2-7, with 7 bases lining up with TRBD2. Germline CDR1 and CDR2: LNHNV and YYDKDF (reference sequence). This CDR3 region has 14 residues. Trimming took 5 bases from V and 2 from J; bases not matched to a gene: 6. CDR3 DNA sequence: TGTGCCACCAGCCCACTAGGGACTACCTACGAGCAGTACTTC. It is translated as CATSPLGTTYEQYF.